This TCR beta chain was recovered during a study of shared clonotypes between healthy human individuals. Study results and limitations: With a few donors compared, around 5.4% of naive CD4 clonotypes were shared. Non-shared clonotypes displayed generation probabilities falling below those of clonotypes present in all four donors.

Each subset's genomic DNA was split evenly across several immunoSEQ plates. Repertoires were generated with immunoSEQ multiplex PCR, while TCRdb's copy carries only in-frame clones and drops some. This sample has some 2,000,000 clones, with approximately 94% found just once. A split of CD4+ cells into CD45RA+ naive and CD45RA-negative memory subsets was performed. CDR1 and CDR2 from the germline V gene are SGHTA and FQGNSA. V was shortened by 1 base and J by 2 bases, with 15 bases between the two germline ends. The CDR3 consists of 16 residues. Details on this clone: Its antigen is not identified.

The sequence derives from a man between 18 and 35 years old in good health. The source material was naive CD4+ T cells sorted from blood. Subset indicated: CD45RA+ positively selected. The chain is built from TRBV7-2 and TRBJ2-7; no definite D call. The CDR3 nucleotides are TGTGCCAGCAGCTTAGGGGGTAGCACCTCCACCTACGAGCAGTACTTC. It yields the protein CASSLGGSTSTYEQYF.